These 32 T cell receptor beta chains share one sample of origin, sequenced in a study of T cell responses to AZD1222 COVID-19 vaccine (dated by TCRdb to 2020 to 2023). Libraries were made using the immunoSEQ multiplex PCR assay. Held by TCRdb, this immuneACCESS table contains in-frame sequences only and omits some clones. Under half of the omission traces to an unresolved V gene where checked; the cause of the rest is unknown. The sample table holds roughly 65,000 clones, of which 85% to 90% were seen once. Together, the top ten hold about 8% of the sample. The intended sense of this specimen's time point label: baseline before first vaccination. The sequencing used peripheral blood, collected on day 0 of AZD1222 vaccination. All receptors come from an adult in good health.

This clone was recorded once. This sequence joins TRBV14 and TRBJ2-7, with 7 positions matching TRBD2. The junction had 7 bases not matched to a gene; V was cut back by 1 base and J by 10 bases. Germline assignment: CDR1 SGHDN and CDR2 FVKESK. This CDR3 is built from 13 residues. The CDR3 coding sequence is TGTGCCAGCAGCCAAGGACTAGCTAGACCCCAGTACTTC. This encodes CASSQGLARPQYF. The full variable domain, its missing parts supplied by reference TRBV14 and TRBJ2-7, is EAGVTQFPSHSVIEKGQTVTLRCDPISGHDNLYWYRRVMGKEIKFLLHFVKESKQDESGMPNNRFLAERTGGTYSTLKVQPAELEDSGVYFCASSQGLARPQYFGPGTRLTVT.

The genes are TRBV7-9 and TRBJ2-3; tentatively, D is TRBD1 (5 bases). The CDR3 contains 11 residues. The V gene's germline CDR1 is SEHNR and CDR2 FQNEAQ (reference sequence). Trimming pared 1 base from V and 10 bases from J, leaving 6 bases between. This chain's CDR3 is CASSLGGSQYF. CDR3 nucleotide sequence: TGTGCCAGCAGCTTAGGGGGCTCGCAGTATTTT.

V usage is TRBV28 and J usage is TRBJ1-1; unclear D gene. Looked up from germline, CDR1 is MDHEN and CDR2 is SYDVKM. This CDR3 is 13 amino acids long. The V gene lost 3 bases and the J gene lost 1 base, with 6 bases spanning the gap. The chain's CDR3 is CASSLAGNTEAFF. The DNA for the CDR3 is TGTGCCAGCAGTTTGGCAGGGAACACTGAAGCTTTCTTT.

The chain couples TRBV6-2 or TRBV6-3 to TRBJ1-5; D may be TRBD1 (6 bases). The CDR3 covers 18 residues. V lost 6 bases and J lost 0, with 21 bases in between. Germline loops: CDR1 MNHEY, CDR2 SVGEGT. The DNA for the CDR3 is TGTGCCAGCAGCCAGGACAGCTTAACCCTGTATAGCAATCAGCCCCAGCATTTT. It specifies CASSQDSLTLYSNQPQHF.

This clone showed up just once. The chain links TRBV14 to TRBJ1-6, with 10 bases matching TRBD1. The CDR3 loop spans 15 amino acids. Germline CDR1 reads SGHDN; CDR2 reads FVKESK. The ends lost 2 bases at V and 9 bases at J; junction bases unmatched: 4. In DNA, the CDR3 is TGTGCCAGCAGCCAATTCGGGACAGGGGCTTCACCCCTCCACTTT. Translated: CASSQFGTGASPLHF.

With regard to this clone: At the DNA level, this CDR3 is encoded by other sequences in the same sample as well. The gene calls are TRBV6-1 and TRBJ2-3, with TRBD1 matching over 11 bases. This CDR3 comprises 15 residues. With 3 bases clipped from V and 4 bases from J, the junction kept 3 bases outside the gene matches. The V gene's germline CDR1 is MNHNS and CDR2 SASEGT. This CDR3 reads CASSEGGQGADTQYF. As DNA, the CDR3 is TGTGCCAGCAGTGAGGGGGGACAGGGGGCAGATACGCAGTATTTT.

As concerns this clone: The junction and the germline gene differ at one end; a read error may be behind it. The CDR3, as DNA: TGTGCCAGCAGCGCGGGTGGGGGAGGAGTGAACTTC. It codes for CASSAGGGGVNF. This chain connects TRBV7-2 to TRBJ2-7; tentative D call: TRBD2 (6 bases). The CDR3 extends over 12 amino acids. Germline V gene data show CDR1 as SGHTA and CDR2 as FQGNSA.

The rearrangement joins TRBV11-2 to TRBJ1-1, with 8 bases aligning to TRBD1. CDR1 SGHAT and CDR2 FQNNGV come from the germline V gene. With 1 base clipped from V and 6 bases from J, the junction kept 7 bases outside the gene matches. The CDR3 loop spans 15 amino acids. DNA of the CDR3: TGTGCCAGCAGCTTAGTGAGGGGACAGGCTCCTGAAGCTTTCTTT. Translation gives CASSLVRGQAPEAFF.

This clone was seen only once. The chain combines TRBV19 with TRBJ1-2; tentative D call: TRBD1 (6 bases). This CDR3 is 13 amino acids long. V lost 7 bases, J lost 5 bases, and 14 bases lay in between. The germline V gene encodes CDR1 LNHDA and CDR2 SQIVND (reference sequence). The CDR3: CASTADRGYGYTF. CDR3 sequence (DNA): TGTGCCAGTACCGCGGACAGAGGGTATGGCTACACCTTC. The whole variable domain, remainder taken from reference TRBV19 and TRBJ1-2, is DGGITQSPKYLFRKEGQNVTLSCEQNLNHDAMYWYRQDPGQGLRLIYYSQIVNDFQKGDIAEGYSVSREKKESFPLTVTSAQKNPTAFYLCASTADRGYGYTFGSGTRLTVV.

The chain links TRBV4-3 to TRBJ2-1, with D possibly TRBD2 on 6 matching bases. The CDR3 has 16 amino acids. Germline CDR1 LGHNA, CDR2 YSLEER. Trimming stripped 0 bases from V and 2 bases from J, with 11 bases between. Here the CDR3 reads CASSQDGTRTYNEQFF. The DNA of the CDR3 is TGCGCCAGCAGCCAAGACGGGACTCGTACCTACAATGAGCAGTTCTTC.

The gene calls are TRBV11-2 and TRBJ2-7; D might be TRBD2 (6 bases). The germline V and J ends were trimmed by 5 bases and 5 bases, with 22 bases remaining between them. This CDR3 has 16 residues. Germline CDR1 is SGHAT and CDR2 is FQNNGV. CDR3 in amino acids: CASSHVLAGIRHEQYF. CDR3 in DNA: TGTGCCAGCAGCCACGTCCTGGCGGGGATCCGCCACGAGCAGTACTTC.

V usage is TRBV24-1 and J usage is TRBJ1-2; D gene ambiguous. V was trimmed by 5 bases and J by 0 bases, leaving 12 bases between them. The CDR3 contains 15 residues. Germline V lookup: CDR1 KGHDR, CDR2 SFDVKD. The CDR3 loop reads CATSGGPDPNYGYTF. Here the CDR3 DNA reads TGTGCCACCAGTGGCGGACCAGACCCTAACTATGGCTACACCTTC.

The CDR3 nucleotides read TGTGCCAGCAGCTTAATCCTATTTACAGGGGGAGGTCAGCCCCAGCATTTT. Encoded protein: CASSLILFTGGGQPQHF. V and J are TRBV5-8 and TRBJ1-5, with 8 bases that match TRBD1. This CDR3 contains 17 residues. The trim removed 2 bases at V and 6 bases at J, leaving 13 bases unmatched. Germline loops: CDR1 SGHTS, CDR2 YDEGEE.

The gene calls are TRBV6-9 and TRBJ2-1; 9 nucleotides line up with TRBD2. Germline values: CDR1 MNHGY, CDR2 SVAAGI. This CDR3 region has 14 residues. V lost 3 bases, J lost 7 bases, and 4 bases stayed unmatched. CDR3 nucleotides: TGTGCCAGCAGTTACCCGGGACTAGCAAATGAGCAGTTCTTC. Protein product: CASSYPGLANEQFF.

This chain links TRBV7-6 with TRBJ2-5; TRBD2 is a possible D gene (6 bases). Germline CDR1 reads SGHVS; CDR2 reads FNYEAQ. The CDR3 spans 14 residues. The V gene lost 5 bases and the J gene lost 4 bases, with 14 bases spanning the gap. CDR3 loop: CASSRRAGVETQYF. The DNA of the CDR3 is TGTGCCAGCAGCCGGAGGGCCGGAGTAGAGACCCAGTACTTC. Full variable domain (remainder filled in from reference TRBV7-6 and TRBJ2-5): GAGVSQSPRYKVTKRGQDVALRCDPISGHVSLYWYRQALGQGPEFLTYFNYEAQQDKSGLPNDRFSAERPEGSISTLTIQRTEQRDSAMYRCASSRRAGVETQYFGPGTRLLVL.

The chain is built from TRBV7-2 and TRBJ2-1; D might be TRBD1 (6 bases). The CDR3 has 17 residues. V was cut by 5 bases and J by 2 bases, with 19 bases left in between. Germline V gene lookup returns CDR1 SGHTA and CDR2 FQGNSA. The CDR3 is CASSLMVQGRAYNEQFF. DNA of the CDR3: TGTGCCAGCAGCCTTATGGTCCAGGGGCGTGCCTACAATGAGCAGTTCTTC.

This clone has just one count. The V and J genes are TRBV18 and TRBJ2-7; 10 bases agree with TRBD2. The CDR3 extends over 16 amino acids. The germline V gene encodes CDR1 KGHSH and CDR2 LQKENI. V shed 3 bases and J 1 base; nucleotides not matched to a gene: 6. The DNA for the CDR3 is TGTGCCAGCTCACCCACCGGACTAGCGGCATCCTACGAGCAGTACTTC. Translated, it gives CASSPTGLAASYEQYF.

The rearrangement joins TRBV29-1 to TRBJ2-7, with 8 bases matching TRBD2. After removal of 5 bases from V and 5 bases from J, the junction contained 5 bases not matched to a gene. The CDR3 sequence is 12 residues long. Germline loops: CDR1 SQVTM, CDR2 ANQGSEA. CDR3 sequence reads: CSVSGREDEQYF. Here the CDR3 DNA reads TGCAGCGTTAGCGGGAGAGAAGACGAGCAGTACTTC.

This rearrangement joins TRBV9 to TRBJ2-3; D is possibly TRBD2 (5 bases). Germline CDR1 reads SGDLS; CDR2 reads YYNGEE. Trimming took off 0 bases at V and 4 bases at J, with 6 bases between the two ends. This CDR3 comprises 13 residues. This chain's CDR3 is CASSVELADTQYF. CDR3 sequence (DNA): TGTGCCAGCAGCGTAGAACTAGCAGATACGCAGTATTTT.

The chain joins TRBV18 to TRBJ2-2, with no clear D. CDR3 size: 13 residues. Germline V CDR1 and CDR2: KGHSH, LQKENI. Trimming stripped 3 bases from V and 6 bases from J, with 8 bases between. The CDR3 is CASSPTGSGELFF. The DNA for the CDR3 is TGTGCCAGCTCACCCACGGGTTCCGGGGAGCTGTTTTTT.

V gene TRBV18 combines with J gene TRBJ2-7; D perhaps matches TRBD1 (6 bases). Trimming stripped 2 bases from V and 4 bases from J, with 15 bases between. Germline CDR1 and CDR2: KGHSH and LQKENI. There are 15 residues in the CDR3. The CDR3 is CASSPNRALGYEQYF. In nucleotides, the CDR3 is TGTGCCAGCTCACCAAACAGGGCCCTCGGGTACGAGCAGTACTTC.

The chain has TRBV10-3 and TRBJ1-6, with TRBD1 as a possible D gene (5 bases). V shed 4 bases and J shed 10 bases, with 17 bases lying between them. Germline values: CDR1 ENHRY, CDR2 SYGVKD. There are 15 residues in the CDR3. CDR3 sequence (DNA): TGTGCCATCAGTGGGAGCCCGGGGGACGGCTCACCCCTCCACTTT. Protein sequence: CAISGSPGDGSPLHF.

The CDR3 protein is CASSLPREAGGLRNEQFF. DNA for the CDR3: TGTGCCAGCAGCTTACCTCGAGAGGCGGGAGGTCTCCGCAATGAGCAGTTCTTC. This sequence joins TRBV7-2 and TRBJ2-1, with TRBD2 matching 8 bases. This CDR3 region has 18 residues. Unmatched junction bases numbered 15, after V lost 2 bases and J lost 6 bases. Germline V gene sequence: CDR1 SGHTA, CDR2 FQGNSA.

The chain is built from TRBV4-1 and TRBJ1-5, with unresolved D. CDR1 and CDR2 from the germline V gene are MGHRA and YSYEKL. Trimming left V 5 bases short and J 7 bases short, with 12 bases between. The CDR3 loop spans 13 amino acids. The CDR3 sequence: CASSRARLQPQHF. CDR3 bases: TGCGCCAGCAGCAGGGCCCGGTTACAGCCCCAGCATTTT.

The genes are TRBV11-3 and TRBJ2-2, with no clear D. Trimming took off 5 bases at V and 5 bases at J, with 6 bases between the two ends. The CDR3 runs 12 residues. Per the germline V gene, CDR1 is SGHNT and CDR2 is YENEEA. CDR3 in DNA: TGTGCCAGCAGCCCCCAGACCGGGGAGCTGTTTTTT. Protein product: CASSPQTGELFF.

DNA for the CDR3: TGCGCCAGCAGTGAAGGGGGCCGGGGCATTCAGTACTTC. Its protein is CASSEGGRGIQYF. V is TRBV10-1 and J is TRBJ2-4; TRBD1 matches at 7 bases. The CDR3 runs 13 residues. Germline CDR1 is WNHNN and CDR2 is SYGVQD (reference sequence). The V segment lost 3 bases and the J segment 9 bases; nucleotides outside the gene matches: 5.

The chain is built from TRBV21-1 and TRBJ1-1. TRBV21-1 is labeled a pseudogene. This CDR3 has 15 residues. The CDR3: CASSTRLFHLAEAFF. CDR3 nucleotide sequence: TGTGCCAGCAGCACGCGACTTTTCCACCTGGCTGAAGCTTTCTTT.

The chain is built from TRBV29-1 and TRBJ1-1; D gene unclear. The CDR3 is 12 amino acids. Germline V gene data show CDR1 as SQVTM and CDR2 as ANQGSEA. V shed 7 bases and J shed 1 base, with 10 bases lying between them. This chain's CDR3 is CSAFNRNTEAFF. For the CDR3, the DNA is TGCAGCGCCTTCAACAGGAACACTGAAGCTTTCTTT.

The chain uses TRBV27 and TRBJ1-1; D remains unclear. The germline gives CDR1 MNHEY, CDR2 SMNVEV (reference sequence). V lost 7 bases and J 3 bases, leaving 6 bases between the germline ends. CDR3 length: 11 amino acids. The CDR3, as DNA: TGTGCCAGCAACCCCTACACTGAAGCTTTCTTT. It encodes CASNPYTEAFF.

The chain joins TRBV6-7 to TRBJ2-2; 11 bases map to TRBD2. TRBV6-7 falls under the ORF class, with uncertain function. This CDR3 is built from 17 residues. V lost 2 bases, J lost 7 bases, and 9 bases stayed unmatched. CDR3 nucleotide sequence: TGTGCCAGCAGTTACACACTAGCGGGAGAGGAGGGCGGGGAGCTGTTTTTT. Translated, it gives CASSYTLAGEEGGELFF.

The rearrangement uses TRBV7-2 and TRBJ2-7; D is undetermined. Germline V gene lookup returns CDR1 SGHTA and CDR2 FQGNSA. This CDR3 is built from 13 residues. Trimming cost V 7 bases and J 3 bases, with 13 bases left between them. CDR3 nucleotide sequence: TGTGCCAGCACGCTCCCCAGAAGCTACGAGCAGTACTTC. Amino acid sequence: CASTLPRSYEQYF.

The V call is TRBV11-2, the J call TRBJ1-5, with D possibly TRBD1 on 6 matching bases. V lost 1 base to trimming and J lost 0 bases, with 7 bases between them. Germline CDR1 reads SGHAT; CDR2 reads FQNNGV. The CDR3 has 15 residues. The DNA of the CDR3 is TGTGCCAGCAGCTTAGTACAGGGTAGCAATCAGCCCCAGCATTTT. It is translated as CASSLVQGSNQPQHF.